This T cell receptor beta chain appears in the sequencing data of a study of cytomegalovirus exposure and HLA in healthy donors. CDR1 is SNHLY and CDR2 is FYNNEI in the germline V gene. V lost 5 bases, J lost 2 bases, and 14 bases lay in between. This CDR3 has 15 residues. Vbeta (60) and Jbeta (13) primers were used in the PCR. Sequencing used immunoSEQ multiplex PCR; TCRdb keeps in-frame clones, though not all of them. The repertoire holds some 130,000 clones, with 70% to 75% as singletons. The rearrangement uses TRBV2 and TRBJ2-3; D is possibly TRBD2 (7 bases). The clonotype comes from a male donor in good health and CMV-seronegative. Sequencing was done on a sample of PBMCs. The CDR3 DNA is TGTGCCAGCAGTCGGAGGGGGACTAACACAGATACGCAGTATTTT. Its translation: CASSRRGTNTDTQYF.